The 28 T cell receptor beta chains reported below all come from one sample, sequenced in a study of T-cell reconstitution after alpha-beta-depleted transplantation in children. Construction of the TCRbeta library involved unique molecular identifiers. Via MiXCR, TCRdb re-called the PCR reads, giving one row per CDR3 protein. The sample contains approximately 230,000 distinct CDR3 sequences, roughly 25% of which appear only once. Sequenced material: PBMCs, mostly from graft donor cells, taken 360 days after TCRalphabeta/CD19-depleted stem cell transplant. These receptors were obtained from a female patient aged 2 to 10 who had a stem cell transplant for congenital amegakaryocytic thrombocytopenia, so the T cells may come from the graft donor.

This clonotype was detected a few times. The chain has TRBV3-1 and TRBJ2-7; 8 nucleotides match TRBD2. Germline-derived CDR1 and CDR2 are LGHDT and YNNKEL (reference sequence). The CDR3 sequence is 14 residues long. V was pared by 1 base and J by 6 bases, with 5 bases of the junction left unmatched. The CDR3, as DNA: TGTGCCAGCAGCCAAGGACTAGCGACCTCCGAGCAGTACTTC. Amino acid sequence: CASSQGLATSEQYF.

The chain joins TRBV20-1 to TRBJ1-1; D unclear. This CDR3 region has 13 residues. Germline assignment: CDR1 DFQATT and CDR2 SNEGSKA (reference sequence). Trimming removed 5 bases at V and 1 base at J, with 11 bases between. The CDR3 nucleotides read TGCAGTGCTGTCTTTCTCAGGAACACTGAAGCTTTCTTT. It yields the protein CSAVFLRNTEAFF.

This clonotype has a handful of counts. V is TRBV6-1 and J is TRBJ1-5, with a weak D call TRBD1 (5 bases). Trimming removed 5 bases from V and 1 base from J, with 15 bases in between. This CDR3 contains 16 residues. Germline CDR1 reads MNHNS; CDR2 reads SASEGT. The CDR3 DNA follows: TGTGCCAGCAGTCCCCGGGCAGGGCCAAGCAATCAGCCCCAGCATTTT. Translation: CASSPRAGPSNQPQHF.

The chain combines TRBV7-8 with TRBJ1-1; 7 bases agree with TRBD1. The germline gives CDR1 SGHVS, CDR2 FQNEAQ. With V trimmed by 5 bases and J by 1 base, 7 bases remained unmatched. The CDR3 consists of 15 residues. CDR3 amino acids: CASSRYRGKNTEAFF. For the CDR3, the DNA is TGTGCCAGCAGCCGCTACAGGGGAAAGAACACTGAAGCTTTCTTT.

The chain couples TRBV4-1 to TRBJ1-3; 10 bases align to TRBD1. CDR1 is MGHRA, CDR2 YSYEKL, per germline. Germline trimming cut 3 bases from V and 6 bases from J; bases unmatched to any gene: 5. The CDR3 consists of 15 residues. The CDR3, as DNA: TGCGCCAGCAGCCAGATGGGGACAGGGGTAAACACCATATATTTT. Its protein is CASSQMGTGVNTIYF.

The chain uses TRBV6-1 and TRBJ2-3, with 11 bases aligning to TRBD2. Germline V gene lookup returns CDR1 MNHNS and CDR2 SASEGT. The CDR3 spans 17 residues. Trimming at V came to 4 bases and at J to 0 bases, leaving 6 bases not matched to a gene. Here the CDR3 reads CASSALAGGLSTDTQYF. The CDR3 DNA is TGTGCCAGCAGTGCCCTAGCGGGGGGCCTAAGCACAGATACGCAGTATTTT.

This clonotype was seen a handful of times. The CDR3 region has the DNA TGCGCCAGCAGCTTAACCGGGGGGATAAGCGATGAGCAGTTCTTC. Amino acid sequence: CASSLTGGISDEQFF. This chain connects TRBV5-1 to TRBJ2-1; 7 positions agree with TRBD2. The V segment lost 2 bases and the J segment 8 bases; nucleotides outside the gene matches: 10. The germline gives CDR1 SGHRS, CDR2 YFSETQ. The CDR3 totals 15 residues.

This clonotype has only one observation. The genes are TRBV29-1 and TRBJ1-1, with D unresolved. The V end was cut by 0 bases, the J end by 0 bases, with 5 bases between. Germline-derived CDR1 and CDR2 are SQVTM and ANQGSEA. There are 13 residues in the CDR3. The DNA for the CDR3 is TGCAGCGTTGAAGATCTCATGAACACTGAAGCTTTCTTT. Protein sequence: CSVEDLMNTEAFF.

In this sample, this clonotype turned up a few times. The genes are TRBV25-1 and TRBJ1-3; D possibly corresponds to TRBD1 (5 bases). The germline V gene has CDR1 MGHDK and CDR2 SYGVNS. CDR3 length equals 19 residues. V shed 4 bases and J shed 2 bases, with 24 bases lying between them. CDR3 protein: CASSGFPGAGRRTGNTIYF. Here the CDR3 DNA reads TGTGCCAGCAGTGGCTTTCCTGGGGCAGGGCGAAGAACTGGAAACACCATATATTTT.

This clonotype has more than one count but fewer than ten. The chain joins TRBV6-2 or TRBV6-3 to TRBJ2-7; D perhaps matches TRBD1 (6 bases). CDR1 and CDR2 (germline): MNHEY, SVGEGT. The CDR3 is 14 residues long. Deletions cut 2 bases from V and 5 bases from J, with 13 bases between. CDR3: CASSYEVSGDEQYF. For the CDR3, the DNA is TGTGCCAGCAGTTACGAGGTCTCAGGGGACGAGCAGTACTTC.

The V call is TRBV10-3, the J call TRBJ1-1; D call uncertain. The V and J ends lost 8 bases and 2 bases respectively, with 9 bases between them. CDR1 is ENHRY and CDR2 is SYGVKD in the germline V gene. The CDR3 loop spans 12 amino acids. In DNA form, the CDR3 reads TGTGCCATCGGACCCCTAAACACTGAAGCTTTCTTT. This gives the protein CAIGPLNTEAFF.

This clonotype was recorded at least ten times. V and J are TRBV29-1 and TRBJ2-5, with D possibly matching TRBD1 (5 bases). The V end was cut by 6 bases, the J end by 4 bases, with 12 bases between. Germline values: CDR1 SQVTM, CDR2 ANQGSEA. The CDR3 length is 12 residues. Here the CDR3 DNA reads TGCAGCGTGACCAGGGTTCGAGAGACCCAGTACTTC. Translated: CSVTRVRETQYF.

This clonotype was seen at least ten times. V and J are TRBV3-1 and TRBJ2-5, with no clear D. Trimming removed 0 bases at V and 5 bases at J, with 7 bases between. Germline V CDR1 and CDR2: LGHDT, YNNKEL (reference sequence). This CDR3 has 13 amino acids. The CDR3 loop is CASSQDLDETQYF. The DNA for the CDR3 is TGTGCCAGCAGCCAAGATTTGGATGAGACCCAGTACTTC.

V is TRBV4-1 and J is TRBJ2-7; a weak D match, TRBD1 (6 bases). Germline CDR1 MGHRA, CDR2 YSYEKL. The V gene lost 1 base and the J gene lost 2 bases, with 18 bases spanning the gap. This CDR3 is 17 amino acids long. Here the CDR3 DNA reads TGCGCCAGCAGCCAAGGTACTCCGGGACAAGGGGCCTACGAGCAGTACTTC. Translating gives CASSQGTPGQGAYEQYF.

The chain combines TRBV10-3 with TRBJ1-4; the D is unclear. The CDR3 has 17 amino acids. Germline CDR1 is ENHRY and CDR2 is SYGVKD. V lost 2 bases, J lost 7 bases, and 20 bases lay in between. CDR3 bases: TGTGCCATCAGTGAGGGGGTCTCCCGAAGGGTTTCTGAAAAACTGTTTTTT. The encoded protein is CAISEGVSRRVSEKLFF.

J is TRBJ2-1 and V is TRBV18, with a possible D match to TRBD1 (6 bases). This CDR3 has 13 amino acids. Germline assignment: CDR1 KGHSH and CDR2 LQKENI. The V and J ends lost 1 base and 9 bases respectively, with 10 bases between them. The chain's CDR3 is CASSPQGESEQFF. CDR3 DNA: TGTGCCAGCTCACCACAGGGGGAGAGTGAGCAGTTCTTC.

A few counts support this clonotype. J is TRBJ1-2 and V is TRBV28; 10 bases agree with TRBD1. Trimming removed 6 bases from V and 8 bases from J; junction bases left unmatched: 9. Germline CDR1 reads MDHEN; CDR2 reads SYDVKM. This CDR3 is 14 amino acids long. The CDR3 loop reads CASSHSDRGNGYTF. The CDR3 coding sequence is TGTGCCAGCAGCCACTCGGACAGGGGGAACGGCTACACCTTC.

The rearrangement links TRBV6-4 to TRBJ2-2; unclear D gene. In germline, CDR1 is MRHNA, CDR2 SNTAGT. The CDR3 runs 17 residues. Trimming took off 3 bases at V and 0 bases at J, with 14 bases between the two ends. The CDR3 coding sequence is TGTGCCAGCAGTGAGTATAGGACCGAAACGAACACCGGGGAGCTGTTTTTT. Translating gives CASSEYRTETNTGELFF.

The table lists this clonotype with a few counts. The gene calls are TRBV28 and TRBJ1-3, with a possible D match to TRBD1 (5 bases). Deletions cut 5 bases from V and 7 bases from J, with 12 bases between. This CDR3 is built from 13 residues. Germline-derived CDR1 and CDR2 are MDHEN and SYDVKM. The CDR3: CASSIRDGNTIYF. In DNA form, the CDR3 reads TGTGCCAGCAGTATAAGGGACGGGAACACCATATATTTT.

The CDR3 sequence is CASSRQGASWDEQFF. CDR3 nucleotide sequence: TGTGCCAGCAGTAGGCAGGGGGCGAGTTGGGATGAGCAGTTCTTC. The chain recombines TRBV6-5 with TRBJ2-1; 8 positions match TRBD1. Germline V lookup: CDR1 MNHEY, CDR2 SVGAGI. V gave up 5 bases and J gave up 8 bases; unmatched junction bases: 11. The length of the CDR3 is 15 residues.

Worth noting for this clonotype: Because the CDR3 is missing its conserved closing phenylalanine or tryptophan, this is likely a read error. DNA of the CDR3: TGTGCCAGCAGCCAAGAGAGTGGGAATACGGGCACTGAAGCTTTCATT. It codes for CASSQESGNTGTEAFI. J is TRBJ1-1 and V is TRBV3-1; D gene uncertain. The V end lost 0 bases, the J end lost 4 bases, and 15 bases lay between the germline ends. CDR3 length: 16 amino acids. The germline V gene has CDR1 LGHDT and CDR2 YNNKEL (reference sequence).

This chain connects TRBV5-1 to TRBJ1-1, with no clear D. This CDR3 is built from 17 residues. V was pared by 0 bases and J by 1 base, with 16 bases between. CDR1 is SGHRS and CDR2 is YFSETQ in the germline V gene. The CDR3 nucleotides read TGCGCCAGCAGCTTGGCGCGACGGTTTCCTTCGAACACTGAAGCTTTCTTT. Translated: CASSLARRFPSNTEAFF.

This rearrangement joins TRBV9 to TRBJ2-3; 7 nucleotides match TRBD1. The CDR3 contains 16 residues. Germline V CDR1 and CDR2: SGDLS, YYNGEE. With 4 bases clipped from V and 4 bases from J, the junction kept 12 bases outside the gene matches. The CDR3 loop reads CASSPGLAQGADTQYF. CDR3 bases: TGTGCCAGCAGCCCCGGTTTGGCCCAGGGGGCAGATACGCAGTATTTT.

This chain connects TRBV3-1 to TRBJ2-1; 15 bases fit TRBD2. The CDR3 sequence is 18 residues long. V shed 0 bases and J 3 bases; nucleotides not matched to a gene: 3. CDR1 and CDR2 from the germline V gene are LGHDT and YNNKEL (reference sequence). The DNA of the CDR3 is TGTGCCAGCAGCCAAGAGCGGACTAGCGGGGGGGTCTACAATGAGCAGTTCTTC. It yields the protein CASSQERTSGGVYNEQFF.

There are many counts of this clonotype. This sequence joins TRBV5-1 and TRBJ1-5, with TRBD1 matching over 7 bases. Trimming took 4 bases from V and 7 from J; bases not matched to a gene: 8. This CDR3 comprises 14 residues. The V gene's germline CDR1 is SGHRS and CDR2 YFSETQ. The CDR3: CASSTGQWGQPQHF. The CDR3 DNA is TGCGCCAGCAGCACGGGACAGTGGGGCCAGCCCCAGCATTTT.

V gene TRBV29-1 combines with J gene TRBJ2-7; no clear D gene. CDR1 SQVTM and CDR2 ANQGSEA come from the germline V gene. The CDR3 extends over 11 amino acids. Trimming cost V 3 bases and J 3 bases, with 6 bases left between them. The CDR3 loop is CSVDPSYEQYF. In nucleotides, the CDR3 is TGCAGCGTTGACCCCAGCTACGAGCAGTACTTC.

This sequence joins TRBV7-2 and TRBJ2-5; D possibly corresponds to TRBD2 (7 bases). Deletions cut 5 bases from V and 2 bases from J, with 12 bases between. The germline CDR1 and CDR2 sequences are SGHTA and FQGNSA. The CDR3 loop spans 14 amino acids. Here the CDR3 DNA reads TGTGCCAGCAGCAGCGGGACAAGGCAAGAGACCCAGTACTTC. This gives the protein CASSSGTRQETQYF.

Points on this clonotype: One end of the junction does not line up with germline, which may come from a read error. The V gene is TRBV20-1, the J gene TRBJ1-1; tentative D call: TRBD1 (6 bases). CDR3 size: 12 residues. Germline V gene data show CDR1 as DFQATT and CDR2 as SNEGSKA (reference sequence). The CDR3 loop is CRGQEGNSEAFF. The CDR3 DNA reads TGCAGGGGACAAGAGGGGAACAGTGAAGCTTTCTTT.